The clone carrying this TCR beta chain was seen a few times. Clones were sequenced by immunoSEQ multiplex PCR, and TCRdb holds only the in-frame ones, with some missing. The table lists fewer than 150,000 clones, around 88% of them singletons. The data are from a study of blood T cell repertoires in COVID-19. Study-level background: Researchers got acute and convalescent COVID-19 samples from the United States, Italy and Spain. The cDNA or gDNA used as material had been derived from T cells, B-cell-depleted T cells, or PBMCs.

Germline assignment: CDR1 SGHRS and CDR2 YFSETQ. Trimming removed 4 bases from V and 0 bases from J, with 13 bases in between. The CDR3 extends over 15 amino acids. The sequenced sample consisted of peripheral blood. This clonotype was sampled from a woman aged 45-65 years who had recovered from COVID-19. The J gene is TRBJ1-2, the V gene TRBV5-1, with D tentatively TRBD1 (5 bases). This CDR3 reads CASSPGTAANYGYTF. CDR3 coding DNA: TGCGCCAGCAGCCCGGGGACTGCGGCTAACTATGGCTACACCTTC.